These T cell receptor beta chains were read from a single sample in a study of blood T cell repertoires in COVID-19. Clones were sequenced by immunoSEQ multiplex PCR, and TCRdb holds only the in-frame ones, with some missing. The repertoire holds approximately 400,000 clones, with around 88% as singletons. Sequencing was performed on peripheral blood. The origin of the receptors is a woman aged 50 to 60 with COVID-19, enrolled during active disease. Each CDR3 is given with its conserved first and last residue. D genes are given only for firm matches. Clone size appears in some rows only: once, few, many, or a class for an expanded clone.

abundance | d_gene | j_gene | v_gene | CDR3aa | CDR3nt
- | - | TRBJ2-3 | TRBV6-5 | CASSYGGRSTDTQYF | TGTGCCAGCAGTTACGGGGGCCGTAGCACAGATACGCAGTATTTT
- | TRBD1 | TRBJ1-1 | TRBV19 | CASSHDRGTEAFF | TGTGCCAGTAGCCACGACAGGGGCACTGAAGCTTTCTTT
- | - | TRBJ2-2 | TRBV24-1 | CATSDPGKDTGELFF | TGTGCCACCAGTGACCCGGGAAAGGACACCGGGGAGCTGTTTTTT
- | - | TRBJ1-4 | TRBV30 | CAWSVGHINEKLFF | TGTGCCTGGAGTGTAGGACACATTAATGAAAAACTGTTTTTT
- | - | TRBJ1-2 | TRBV19 | CASTPVGVLDYGYTF | TGTGCCAGTACCCCGGTAGGGGTATTGGACTATGGCTACACCTTC
- | TRBD2 | TRBJ2-1 | TRBV9 | CASSVGTSGAYEQFF | TGTGCCAGCAGCGTCGGGACTAGCGGGGCCTATGAGCAGTTCTTC
- | - | TRBJ1-2 | TRBV18 | CASSLGLQPPDDGYTF | TGTGCCAGTTCCCTAGGACTCCAACCCCCGGACGATGGCTACACCTTC
- | - | TRBJ1-1 | TRBV6-5 | CASRQGNTEAFF | TGTGCCAGCCGTCAGGGGAACACTGAAGCTTTCTTT
once | TRBD1 | TRBJ1-5 | TRBV2 | CASSWTGVNQPQHF | TGTGCCAGCAGCTGGACAGGGGTGAATCAGCCCCAGCATTTT
- | - | TRBJ2-7 | TRBV5-4 | CASSLRGGIGGEQYF | TGTGCCAGCAGCCTGCGGGGTGGAATCGGCGGCGAGCAGTACTTC
- | - | TRBJ2-5 | TRBV19 | CASSGEKRTQYF | TGTGCCAGTAGTGGGGAAAAACGGACTCAGTACTTC
- | - | TRBJ1-3 | TRBV30 | CAWSVKGVRNTIYF | TGTGCCTGGAGTGTGAAAGGGGTCCGAAACACCATATATTTT
- | - | TRBJ1-2 | TRBV19 | CASSKPWNRERGYTF | TGTGCCAGTTCAAAACCTTGGAACAGGGAGCGTGGCTACACCTTC
- | - | TRBJ1-2 | TRBV27 | CASTNGYGYTF | TGTGCCAGCACAAACGGGTATGGCTACACCTTC
- | TRBD2 | TRBJ2-7 | TRBV7-9 | CASSLYGGNEQYF | TGTGCCAGCAGCTTATACGGGGGGAACGAGCAGTACTTC
- | - | TRBJ2-3 | TRBV3-1/TRBV3-2 | CASSPSGPSGADTQYF | TGTGCCAGCAGCCCCAGCGGCCCTTCTGGGGCAGATACGCAGTATTTT
- | TRBD1 | TRBJ1-1 | TRBV15 | CATRGTGVAGTEAFF | TGTGCCACCAGGGGGACAGGGGTTGCGGGGACTGAAGCTTTCTTT
- | - | TRBJ2-1 | TRBV6-2/TRBV6-3 | CASSRRMSTYNEQFF | TGTGCCAGCAGCCGCAGGATGAGCACCTACAATGAGCAGTTCTTC
few | - | TRBJ1-4 | TRBV2 | CASSFGWRLEKLFF | TGTGCCAGCAGTTTCGGGTGGCGGCTTGAAAAACTGTTTTTT
- | - | TRBJ1-3 | TRBV19 | CASSIDEQQLSGNTIYF | TGTGCCAGTAGTATAGATGAGCAACAACTATCTGGAAACACCATATATTTT
once | - | TRBJ1-1 | TRBV27 | CASSPRVYNRRNTEAFF | TGTGCCAGCAGTCCCCGGGTTTATAATCGGAGGAACACTGAAGCTTTCTTT
once | - | TRBJ1-2 | TRBV2 | CASRKDTPGGYTF | TGTGCCAGCAGAAAAGACACTCCGGGGGGCTACACCTTC
- | - | TRBJ2-3 | TRBV5-1 | CASSPDSPRGDTQYF | TGCGCCAGCAGCCCGGACAGTCCCCGGGGAGATACGCAGTATTTT
- | TRBD1 | TRBJ1-1 | TRBV12-5 | CASGSKNRDSEAFF | TGTGCTAGTGGTTCAAAAAACCGGGACAGTGAAGCTTTCTTT
- | - | TRBJ1-1 | TRBV29-1 | CSVVEGRDEAFF | TGCAGCGTTGTTGAGGGTAGAGATGAAGCTTTCTTT
- | TRBD2 | TRBJ2-2 | TRBV5-6 | CASSLGPTSGVTGELFF | TGTGCCAGCAGCTTGGGCCCGACTAGCGGGGTAACCGGGGAGCTGTTTTTT
- | - | TRBJ1-1 | TRBV10-2 | CASSGGQNTEAFF | TGCGCCAGCAGTGGGGGACAGAACACTGAAGCTTTCTTT
few | - | TRBJ2-3 | TRBV5-1 | CASSGGSSTDTQYF | TGCGCCAGCAGCGGGGGGTCTAGCACAGATACGCAGTATTTT
- | TRBD2 | TRBJ2-3 | TRBV9 | CASSAGGGDTQYF | TGTGCCAGCAGCGCGGGGGGTGGGGATACGCAGTATTTT
- | - | TRBJ1-2 | TRBV2 | CASSPQANVGYTF | TGTGCCAGCTCTCCGCAGGCTAATGTGGGCTACACCTTC
- | - | TRBJ1-2 | TRBV28 | CASSFRSAGGNYGYTF | TGTGCCAGCAGTTTCCGGTCGGCGGGGGGTAACTATGGCTACACCTTC
- | - | TRBJ1-6 | TRBV30 | CAWTPGDDNSPLHF | TGTGCCTGGACACCGGGAGACGATAATTCACCCCTCCACTTT
- | - | TRBJ2-1 | TRBV7-8 | CASSKRGRNEQFF | TGTGCCAGCAGTAAGAGAGGGCGCAATGAGCAGTTCTTC
- | - | TRBJ2-3 | TRBV27 | CASSFAGQDTQYF | TGTGCCAGCAGTTTTGCGGGGCAGGATACGCAGTATTTT
- | - | TRBJ1-5 | TRBV6-5 | CASSYISGRADQPQHF | TGTGCCAGCAGTTACATTAGCGGCCGGGCGGATCAGCCCCAGCATTTT
- | - | TRBJ1-4 | TRBV20-1 | CSASRGGNEKLFF | TGCAGTGCCAGTAGGGGAGGGAATGAAAAACTGTTTTTT
- | - | TRBJ2-5 | TRBV18 | CASSPPPGRAETQYF | TGTGCCAGCTCACCACCGCCCGGCAGGGCGGAGACCCAGTACTTC
- | - | TRBJ2-7 | TRBV29-1 | CSVEILGSYEQYF | TGCAGCGTTGAGATACTAGGGAGCTACGAGCAGTACTTC
once | TRBD1 | TRBJ1-2 | TRBV6-5 | CASRETGGNYGYTF | TGTGCCAGCAGAGAGACAGGGGGCAACTATGGCTACACCTTC